This entry concerns a single TCR beta chain. The table lists this clonotype with a few counts. Its antigen remains undetermined. Nothing much larger sits one base from this clone, and base qualities are not available. Libraries came from PCR. Instrument used: Illumina HiSeq 2500. Molecular barcoding was employed in the preparation of TCR libraries, with unique molecular identifiers being used to normalize TCRbeta repertoire quantification. TCRdb itself trimmed the public reads at Q25 with fastp, ran MiXCR and retained productive beta chains. One record per CDR3 amino acid sequence lists the most common genes and DNA. The sample records 200,000 to 250,000 distinct CDR3 sequences, roughly a tenth of which are singletons. The ten largest clones represent over 5% of the sample. This sample is drawn from a study of T-cell reconstitution after alpha-beta-depleted transplantation in children (dated by TCRdb to about 2016). In terms of the full investigation: The study quantitatively tracked T-cell immune reconstitution after TCRalphabeta/CD19-depleted allogeneic hematopoietic cell transplantation in children using TCR repertoire profiling.

V is pruned by 4 bases and J by 4 bases, leaving 5 bases of the junction without a gene match. From a lookup of the germline V gene, CDR1 and CDR2 are SGHRS and YFSETQ. The CDR3 starts with the cysteine, ends with the phenylalanine, and has 15 residues. The DNA shown is the 45-base CDR3, in frame from base 1. Recombination linked TRBV5-1 to TRBJ1-6, and 7 bases in between align with TRBD1. The TCR sequence derives from a human donor who donated a stem cell graft to a child with acute lymphoblastic leukemia. The material was PBMCs from the stem cell graft donor, obtained from the stem cell graft. The CDR3 protein sequence reads: CASSPGQSYNSPLHF. The sequenced DNA is TGCGCCAGCAGCCCGGGACAGTCTTATAATTCACCCCTCCACTTT.